This TCR beta chain was recovered during a study of blood T cell repertoires in COVID-19. The CDR3 is 16 residues long. Germline V gene sequence: CDR1 MDHEN, CDR2 SYDVKM. Losses at the gene ends were 4 bases for V and 0 bases for J; bases not matched to a gene: 8. TCRdb keeps only in-frame clones here, not all; method: immunoSEQ multiplex PCR. Altogether hundreds of thousands of clones are present, more than 75% being singletons, with the ten largest covering about 1.6%. This TCR was sampled from a woman aged 45 to 65 who had recovered from COVID-19. Sequencing was done on a sample of PBMCs or T cells enriched from blood (not recorded which). The V call is TRBV28, the J call TRBJ2-7, with TRBD1 identical over 8 bases. CDR3 sequence reads: CASSYSRQGSSYEQYF. For the CDR3, the DNA is TGTGCCAGCAGTTACTCGCGACAGGGGAGCTCCTACGAGCAGTACTTC.